This passage covers 25 T cell receptor beta chains from one sample sequenced in a study of CD8 T cells in ankylosing spondylitis. General study results and limits: Made up of 7 to 9 highly homologous variants, a TCR beta motif appeared characteristic of ankylosing spondylitis blood.

Each CDR3 protein is one row after TCRdb ran MiXCR on the 5' RACE reads. This sample has approximately 400,000 distinct CDR3 sequences, with approximately 17% found just once. These receptors' targets are unknown. Sequenced input: blood, either unsorted or a sorted T cell fraction (not recorded which). The receptors were sampled from a male donor with ankylosing spondylitis.

The chain has TRBV12-3 or TRBV12-4 and TRBJ2-7; D is perhaps TRBD1 (5 bases). The ends were cut back, 0 bases at V and 8 bases at J, with 11 bases in the middle. This CDR3 contains 13 residues. CDR3 region: CASSLANQDKQYF. In DNA form, the CDR3 reads TGTGCCAGCAGTTTAGCTAACCAGGACAAGCAGTACTTC.

The V call is TRBV11-2, the J call TRBJ2-1, with D maybe TRBD1 (5 bases). The CDR3 extends over 15 amino acids. With 1 base removed from V and 3 bases from J, the gap between germline ends came to 10 bases. CDR1 and CDR2 (germline): SGHAT, FQNNGV. The CDR3 bases are TGTGCCAGCAGCTTAGGCAGGGTAGGCTACAATGAGCAGTTCTTC. Amino acid sequence: CASSLGRVGYNEQFF.

V is TRBV7-9 and J is TRBJ1-1; TRBD1 aligns across 9 bases. The ends lost 7 bases at V and 5 bases at J; junction bases unmatched: 11. In germline, CDR1 is SEHNR, CDR2 FQNEAQ (reference sequence). The CDR3 is 15 amino acids. This chain's CDR3 is CASNPHTGGMTEAFF. CDR3 sequence (DNA): TGTGCCAGCAACCCCCATACAGGGGGCATGACTGAAGCTTTCTTT.

V is TRBV11-2 and J is TRBJ1-1; D possibly corresponds to TRBD1 (5 bases). Per the germline V gene, CDR1 is SGHAT and CDR2 is FQNNGV. This CDR3 is 13 amino acids long. The V gene lost 5 bases and the J gene lost 8 bases, with 15 bases spanning the gap. DNA of the CDR3: TGTGCCAGCAGCACTCCAGGGAAAGGGGAAGCTTTCTTT. Its protein product is CASSTPGKGEAFF.

The V call is TRBV7-2, the J call TRBJ1-5; D ambiguous. The germline V gene encodes CDR1 SGHTA and CDR2 FQGNSA. The CDR3 is 14 amino acids. V lost 2 bases and J 5 bases, leaving 10 bases between the germline ends. CDR3 sequence reads: CASSLLGPYQPQHF. CDR3 coding DNA: TGTGCCAGCAGCTTACTAGGGCCATATCAGCCCCAGCATTTT.

This clonotype came up a few times. This chain joins TRBV5-1 and TRBJ1-4, with a tentative D call TRBD1 (5 bases). V gave up 4 bases and J gave up 6 bases, with 16 bases separating them. The CDR3 consists of 15 residues. Germline V lookup: CDR1 SGHRS, CDR2 YFSETQ. The CDR3 DNA reads TGCGCCAGCAGCGCCCCCGGGACCTCCGATGAAAAACTGTTTTTT. Protein sequence: CASSAPGTSDEKLFF.

This clonotype occurred many times. One junction end does not reproduce the germline sequence, and a read error may be involved. V and J are TRBV7-2 and TRBJ2-1; a weak D match, TRBD2 (6 bases). The germline gives CDR1 SGHTA, CDR2 FQGNSA. There are 16 residues in the CDR3. CDR3 region: CASTLLDPGSGLGQFF. Written as DNA, the CDR3 is TGTGCCAGCACCTTATTAGACCCCGGGAGCGGGTTAGGTCAGTTCTTC.

The rearrangement links TRBV30 to TRBJ2-3; perhaps TRBD1 as D (7 bases). The CDR3 has 13 amino acids. Germline V lookup: CDR1 GTSNPN, CDR2 SVGIG (reference sequence). With 6 bases removed from V and 5 bases from J, the gap between germline ends came to 15 bases. Here the CDR3 reads CACQGGWGDTQYF. The CDR3 DNA is TGTGCCTGCCAGGGGGGATGGGGAGATACGCAGTATTTT.

The genes are TRBV6-1 and TRBJ1-6; weak D call: TRBD1 (5 bases). Germline values: CDR1 MNHNS, CDR2 SASEGT. The length of the CDR3 is 13 residues. V lost 6 bases to trimming and J lost 5 bases, with 8 bases between them. Here the CDR3 reads CASRGPNNSPLHF. CDR3 DNA: TGTGCCAGCAGGGGACCGAATAATTCACCCCTCCACTTT.

The V call is TRBV2, the J call TRBJ2-1; 7 positions match TRBD2. CDR3 length equals 16 residues. Germline trimming cut 6 bases from V and 0 bases from J; bases unmatched to any gene: 8. Germline-derived CDR1 and CDR2 are SNHLY and FYNNEI. The CDR3 is CASRELAVSSYNEQFF. In nucleotides, the CDR3 is TGTGCCAGCAGGGAGCTAGCGGTAAGCTCCTACAATGAGCAGTTCTTC.

This clonotype turned up a few times. The V gene is TRBV29-1, the J gene TRBJ1-5; 7 bases are shared with TRBD1. Germline V gene data show CDR1 as SQVTM and CDR2 as ANQGSEA. This CDR3 spans 12 amino acids. The trim removed 6 bases at V and 4 bases at J, leaving 3 bases unmatched. CDR3 amino acids: CSVQTGNQPQHF. CDR3 nucleotide sequence: TGCAGCGTCCAGACAGGGAATCAGCCCCAGCATTTT. Supplemented by reference TRBV29-1 and TRBJ1-5, the full variable domain reads SAVISQKPSRDICQRGTSLTIQCQVDSQVTMMFWYRQQPGQSLTLIATANQGSEATYESGFVIDKFPISRPNLTFSTLTVSNMSPEDSSIYLCSVQTGNQPQHFGDGTRLSIL.

The chain couples TRBV4-1 to TRBJ2-7; 14 bases are a match to TRBD2. The germline V gene has CDR1 MGHRA and CDR2 YSYEKL. The CDR3 runs to 16 residues. V lost 4 bases and J lost 2; bases outside the gene matches: 4. For the CDR3, the DNA is TGCGCCAGCAGCCGAGAGACTAGCGGGGGGGCCTACGAGCAGTACTTC. The encoded protein is CASSRETSGGAYEQYF.

The CDR3 spells CASSLQRKSLAYEQYF. The CDR3 DNA follows: TGTGCCAGCAGTTTACAACGGAAAAGCCTAGCCTACGAGCAGTACTTC. The gene calls are TRBV28 and TRBJ2-7; D is unclear. The germline CDR1 and CDR2 sequences are MDHEN and SYDVKM. The germline V and J ends were trimmed by 2 bases and 2 bases, with 16 bases remaining between them. The CDR3 has 16 amino acids.

This clonotype has more than one count but fewer than ten. The rearrangement links TRBV6-1 to TRBJ1-1; D gene ambiguous. Trimming left V 8 bases short and J 1 base short, with 14 bases between. CDR1 is MNHNS, CDR2 SASEGT, per germline. CDR3 length: 14 amino acids. The CDR3 DNA sequence: TGTGCCAGCGATGTAAGTAGACCGAACACTGAAGCTTTCTTT. This encodes CASDVSRPNTEAFF.

The chain has TRBV5-1 and TRBJ2-7, with D unresolved. This CDR3 spans 16 amino acids. Trimming took off 0 bases at V and 0 bases at J, with 13 bases between the two ends. Germline lookup yields CDR1 SGHRS and CDR2 YFSETQ. CDR3 sequence: CASSLGRDDISYEQYF. CDR3 sequence (DNA): TGCGCCAGCAGCTTGGGGCGCGACGACATCTCCTACGAGCAGTACTTC. Supplemented by reference TRBV5-1 and TRBJ2-7, the full variable domain reads KAGVTQTPRYLIKTRGQQVTLSCSPISGHRSVSWYQQTPGQGLQFLFEYFSETQRNKGNFPGRFSGRQFSNSRSEMNVSTLELGDSALYLCASSLGRDDISYEQYFGPGTRLTVT.

V is TRBV20-1 and J is TRBJ1-1; D unresolved. The CDR3 runs 16 residues. Germline V gene lookup returns CDR1 DFQATT and CDR2 SNEGSKA (reference sequence). The V end lost 3 bases, the J end lost 0 bases, and 17 bases lay between the germline ends. The CDR3 DNA sequence: TGCAGTGCTAGGGATCCCGGACGGTCTATGAACACTGAAGCTTTCTTT. Protein: CSARDPGRSMNTEAFF.

This clonotype was seen a few times. V and J are TRBV5-8 and TRBJ1-2, with a weak D call TRBD1 (6 bases). Germline lookup yields CDR1 SGHTS and CDR2 YDEGEE. V lost 5 bases and J 12 bases, leaving 26 bases between the germline ends. This CDR3 has 15 residues. CDR3 amino acids: CASRFQTGTLLWDTF. In DNA form, the CDR3 reads TGTGCCAGCAGGTTCCAGACAGGAACTTTACTGTGGGACACCTTC.

The chain recombines TRBV18 with TRBJ1-1; D not resolved. Trimming took off 3 bases at V and 1 base at J, with 12 bases between the two ends. This CDR3 has 15 residues. Germline values: CDR1 KGHSH, CDR2 LQKENI. CDR3 DNA sequence: TGTGCCAGCTCACCTGTCCAGGTCGGGAACACTGAAGCTTTCTTT. It codes for CASSPVQVGNTEAFF. Full variable domain (remainder filled in from reference TRBV18 and TRBJ1-1): NAGVMQNPRHLVRRRGQEARLRCSPMKGHSHVYWYRQLPEEGLKFMVYLQKENIIDESGMPKERFSAEFPKEGPSILRIQQVVRGDSAAYFCASSPVQVGNTEAFFGQGTRLTVV.

This sequence joins TRBV5-4 and TRBJ2-5, with 16 positions matching TRBD2. Germline assignment: CDR1 SGHNT and CDR2 YYREEE (reference sequence). The CDR3 covers 17 residues. The J segment lost 5 bases and the V segment lost 4 bases, leaving 8 bases of the junction unmatched. In nucleotides, the CDR3 is TGTGCCAGCAGCCCGGGGGGACTAGCGGGGGGGCTTGAGACCCAGTACTTC. Translated, it gives CASSPGGLAGGLETQYF.

CDR3 loop: CASSESAAVQPQHF. CDR3 sequence (DNA): TGTGCCAGCAGTGAATCCGCCGCGGTTCAGCCCCAGCATTTT. This chain links TRBV2 with TRBJ1-5; D gene uncertain. Per the germline V gene, CDR1 is SNHLY and CDR2 is FYNNEI. This CDR3 contains 14 residues. Trimming cost V 2 bases and J 6 bases, with 11 bases left between them.

As concerns this clonotype: This may arise from a read error, as a much more abundant clone is one base away. This rearrangement joins TRBV20-1 to TRBJ2-1, with 14 bases aligning to TRBD2. Germline V gives CDR1 DFQATT, CDR2 SNEGSKA (reference sequence). CDR3 size: 16 residues. As DNA, the CDR3 is TGCTGTGCTAGAGACCCGACTAGCGGGGGGGCGAATGAGCAGTTCTTC. It is translated as CCARDPTSGGANEQFF.

This clonotype has a handful of counts. The J gene is TRBJ2-7, the V gene TRBV5-1; no definite D call. CDR3 length: 14 amino acids. Germline CDR1 is SGHRS and CDR2 is YFSETQ. V lost 0 bases, J lost 0 bases, and 7 bases lay in between. The CDR3 DNA sequence: TGCGCCAGCAGCTTGGCATGGGCCTCCTACGAGCAGTACTTC. It translates to CASSLAWASYEQYF.

This clonotype was counted ten times or more. The chain combines TRBV5-1 with TRBJ2-1; D might be TRBD2 (5 bases). CDR1 is SGHRS and CDR2 is YFSETQ in the germline V gene. This CDR3 has 13 amino acids. The ends were cut back, 4 bases at V and 8 bases at J, with 13 bases in the middle. The CDR3 loop is CASSARALDEQFF. CDR3 DNA: TGCGCCAGCAGCGCGAGGGCTCTGGATGAGCAGTTCTTC. The variable domain in full, with the rest retrieved from reference TRBV5-1 and TRBJ2-1, is KAGVTQTPRYLIKTRGQQVTLSCSPISGHRSVSWYQQTPGQGLQFLFEYFSETQRNKGNFPGRFSGRQFSNSRSEMNVSTLELGDSALYLCASSARALDEQFFGPGTRLTVL.

The V gene is TRBV12-1, the J gene TRBJ2-7. TRBV12-1 is deemed a pseudogene. CDR3 length: 13 residues. Here the CDR3 reads CASSFAGHYEQYF. The CDR3 bases are TGTGCCAGCAGCTTCGCTGGCCACTACGAGCAGTACTTC.

The chain links TRBV5-1 to TRBJ2-7; TRBD2 matches 11 bases. The CDR3 spans 16 residues. The V and J ends lost 4 bases and 6 bases, in that order; junction bases with no gene match: 12. Germline lookup yields CDR1 SGHRS and CDR2 YFSETQ. For the CDR3, the DNA is TGCGCCAGCAGCCGATCGGGACTAGCGGAAGGAGGCGAGCAGTACTTC. Residues: CASSRSGLAEGGEQYF.